Below are 5 T cell receptor beta chains sequenced from a single sample in a study of blood T cell repertoires in COVID-19. Profiling relied on immunoSEQ multiplex PCR, and the TCRdb table lists in-frame clones only, not all of them. Among 100,000 to 120,000 clones listed, approximately 82% were seen once. The sequencing sample was made of peripheral blood. The receptor source for this set is a woman older than 75 with acute or convalescent COVID-19.

This sequence joins TRBV28 and TRBJ1-1; TRBD1 agrees at 9 bases. V lost 2 bases and J lost 4; bases outside the gene matches: 8. Germline CDR1 MDHEN, CDR2 SYDVKM. The CDR3 spans 16 residues. The CDR3 here is CASSLNLGTGSTEAFF. DNA of the CDR3: TGTGCCAGCAGTTTAAACCTCGGGACAGGGAGCACTGAAGCTTTCTTT.

This chain links TRBV5-1 with TRBJ2-1, with 8 nucleotides matching TRBD2. CDR1 and CDR2 (germline): SGHRS, YFSETQ. Trimming took 6 bases from V and 8 from J; bases not matched to a gene: 10. The CDR3 is made up of 14 amino acids. This chain's CDR3 is CASKSGTSGDEQFF. CDR3 bases: TGCGCCAGCAAAAGCGGGACTAGTGGGGATGAGCAGTTCTTC.

The CDR3 here is CASSDRGGEKLFF. In nucleotides, the CDR3 is TGTGCCAGCAGTGATCGGGGGGGCGAAAAACTGTTTTTT. The V call is TRBV6-1, the J call TRBJ1-4, with TRBD1 as a possible D gene (6 bases). Per germline, CDR1 MNHNS and CDR2 SASEGT. Trimming removed 3 bases at V and 8 bases at J, with 10 bases between. The CDR3 runs to 13 residues.

V and J are TRBV7-3 and TRBJ2-1; TRBD2 aligns across 9 bases. The CDR3 has 18 amino acids. Germline CDR1 reads SGHTA; CDR2 reads FQGTGA. V was clipped by 2 bases and J by 1 base; unmatched bases: 9. The CDR3 sequence: CASSLGSGGPLSYNEQFF. CDR3 nucleotide sequence: TGTGCCAGCAGCTTAGGTAGCGGGGGCCCGTTATCCTACAATGAGCAGTTCTTC.

V usage is TRBV5-1 and J usage is TRBJ2-2; 7 bases are shared with TRBD2. CDR1 is SGHRS and CDR2 is YFSETQ in the germline V gene. The CDR3 spans 15 residues. V lost 0 bases, J lost 6 bases, and 5 bases stayed unmatched. This chain's CDR3 is CASSLDPAGSGELFF. In nucleotides, the CDR3 is TGCGCCAGCAGCTTGGATCCAGCGGGATCCGGGGAGCTGTTTTTT.